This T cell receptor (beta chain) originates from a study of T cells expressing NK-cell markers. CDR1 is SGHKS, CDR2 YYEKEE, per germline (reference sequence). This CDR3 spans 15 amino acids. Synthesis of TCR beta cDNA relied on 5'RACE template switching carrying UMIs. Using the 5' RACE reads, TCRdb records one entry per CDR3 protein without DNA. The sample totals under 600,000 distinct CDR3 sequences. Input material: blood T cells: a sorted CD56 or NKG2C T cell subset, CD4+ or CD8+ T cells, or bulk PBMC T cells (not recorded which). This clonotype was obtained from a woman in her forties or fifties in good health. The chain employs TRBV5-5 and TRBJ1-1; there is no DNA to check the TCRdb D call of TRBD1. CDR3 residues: CASSLVGGGNTEAFF.